The 19 T cell receptor beta chains reported below all come from one sample, sequenced in a study of breast tumors, draining lymph nodes, adjacent tissues. TCRdb re-derived calls from the multiplex PCR reads in MiXCR, one entry per CDR3 protein. The sample holds about 150,000 distinct CDR3 sequences, about a fifth seen once. The lymph nodes were axillary draining lymph nodes from breast cancer patients. Material: axillary lymph node tissue. Receptors originate from a female donor with breast cancer. Some clones in this sample may be carry-over from other donors' samples.

This clonotype was seen at least ten times. V is TRBV5-1 and J is TRBJ2-7, with no clear D. V was clipped by 0 bases and J by 6 bases, with 7 bases between them. CDR1 is SGHRS and CDR2 is YFSETQ in the germline V gene. The CDR3 loop spans 12 amino acids. For the CDR3, the DNA is TGCGCCAGCAGCTTGGCAGGTAGCGAGCAGTACTTC. Amino acid sequence: CASSLAGSEQYF.

Ten or more counts support this clonotype. This chain links TRBV10-3 with TRBJ2-7; 13 bases match TRBD2. Trimming took 3 bases from V and 3 from J; bases not matched to a gene: 2. This CDR3 has 15 amino acids. Germline V gene data show CDR1 as ENHRY and CDR2 as SYGVKD. This CDR3 reads CAISEGTSGNYEQYF. DNA for the CDR3: TGTGCCATCAGTGAAGGGACTAGCGGGAACTACGAGCAGTACTTC.

This clonotype was recorded a few times. The chain's CDR3 is CASSQVTGTAGELFF. Here the CDR3 DNA reads TGTGCCAGCAGCCAAGTGACAGGGACCGCCGGGGAGCTGTTTTTT. The chain employs TRBV14 and TRBJ2-2; 7 bases are a match to TRBD1. Germline CDR1 reads SGHDN; CDR2 reads FVKESK. V shed 1 base, J shed 6 bases, and the junction held 5 bases outside the gene matches. CDR3 length equals 15 residues. Filled out from reference TRBV14 and TRBJ2-2, the complete variable domain reads EAGVTQFPSHSVIEKGQTVTLRCDPISGHDNLYWYRRVMGKEIKFLLHFVKESKQDESGMPNNRFLAERTGGTYSTLKVQPAELEDSGVYFCASSQVTGTAGELFFGEGSRLTVL.

The J gene is TRBJ1-5, the V gene TRBV10-1; D unclear. This CDR3 region has 15 residues. CDR1 and CDR2 (germline): WNHNN, SYGVQD (reference sequence). V shed 6 bases and J shed 3 bases, with 15 bases lying between them. CDR3 protein: CASSPPGYPNQPQHF. DNA of the CDR3: TGCGCCAGCAGCCCACCGGGATACCCCAATCAGCCCCAGCATTTT.

This clonotype was seen only a few times. The chain carries TRBV3-1 and TRBJ1-4; D is ambiguous. Germline V lookup: CDR1 LGHDT, CDR2 YNNKEL (reference sequence). The CDR3 covers 14 residues. V was cut by 3 bases and J by 7 bases, with 12 bases left in between. CDR3 coding DNA: TGTGCCAGCAGCCATCCCAACACCGGTGAAAAACTGTTTTTT. This gives the protein CASSHPNTGEKLFF.

This clonotype was counted ten times or more. The chain couples TRBV20-1 to TRBJ2-1; 9 positions agree with TRBD1. V trimming: 0 bases; J trimming: 6 bases; junction bases outside the gene matches: 6. Germline lookup yields CDR1 DFQATT and CDR2 SNEGSKA (reference sequence). CDR3 size: 15 residues. The CDR3 nucleotides read TGCAGTGCTAGAGATCCCTCGACAGGGGGCAATGAGCAGTTCTTC. Protein sequence: CSARDPSTGGNEQFF.

This clonotype was observed many times. CDR3 sequence (DNA): TGCAGTGCTAGAGAGGCCCCGGGACTAGCTGTGGAGACCCAGTACTTC. Amino acids: CSAREAPGLAVETQYF. The V and J genes are TRBV20-1 and TRBJ2-5; 9 positions agree with TRBD2. Germline CDR1 reads DFQATT; CDR2 reads SNEGSKA (reference sequence). V was pared by 0 bases and J by 5 bases, with 10 bases of the junction left unmatched. This CDR3 comprises 16 residues.

In its sample, this clonotype was seen many times. The chain employs TRBV24-1 and TRBJ2-1, with a weak D call TRBD1 (6 bases). Per germline, CDR1 KGHDR and CDR2 SFDVKD. There are 19 residues in the CDR3. The V end was cut by 1 base, the J end by 0 bases, with 18 bases between. The CDR3 DNA follows: TGTGCCACCAGTGATTTTAAGGGGGAATCGGGGAGCTCCTACAATGAGCAGTTCTTC. Translated, it gives CATSDFKGESGSSYNEQFF.

This clonotype was found many times. This chain joins TRBV19 and TRBJ1-2; tentatively, D is TRBD1 (5 bases). V gave up 8 bases and J gave up 1 base, with 17 bases separating them. This CDR3 contains 15 residues. Germline V gene data show CDR1 as LNHDA and CDR2 as SQIVND (reference sequence). The CDR3: CASSGPGYNNYGYTF. CDR3 DNA sequence: TGTGCCAGTTCCGGTCCAGGGTACAATAACTATGGCTACACCTTC.

Concerning this clonotype itself: This could be a read error, since a much larger clone is one nucleotide away. This sequence joins TRBV19 and TRBJ2-3, with D tentatively TRBD2 (6 bases). The CDR3 is 14 amino acids. CDR1 is LNHDA and CDR2 is SQIVND in the germline V gene (reference sequence). Trimming took off 5 bases at V and 10 bases at J, with 19 bases between the two ends. DNA for the CDR3: TGTGCCAGTAGTCCAGCGGGCACCCCGGGGGCGCAGTATTTT. Protein product: CASSPAGTPGAQYF. Full variable domain (remainder filled in from reference TRBV19 and TRBJ2-3): DGGITQSPKYLFRKEGQNVTLSCEQNLNHDAMYWYRQDPGQGLRLIYYSQIVNDFQKGDIAEGYSVSREKKESFPLTVTSAQKNPTAFYLCASSPAGTPGAQYFGPGTRLTVL.

This clonotype came up once. A much larger clone lies a single base off, so this may be a read error. The chain recombines TRBV6-5 with TRBJ1-4, with D possibly matching TRBD1 (5 bases). The CDR3 totals 13 residues. V lost 6 bases and J lost 8, with 13 bases in between. Looked up from germline, CDR1 is MNHEY and CDR2 is SVGAGI. The DNA of the CDR3 is TGTGCCAGCAGGACAAGGGGCAAAGAAAAACTGTTTTTT. Its translation is CASRTRGKEKLFF.

About this clonotype itself: A clone one base away is much larger, so this may be a read error. The chain is built from TRBV29-1 and TRBJ1-2, with D maybe TRBD1 (5 bases). Germline CDR1 SQVTM, CDR2 ANQGSEA. The CDR3 is 9 residues long. Here the CDR3 DNA reads TGCAGCGAAGGGGATGGCTACGCCTTC. Residues: CSEGDGYAF.

This clonotype was seen a few times. V usage is TRBV28 and J usage is TRBJ2-7, with TRBD2 matching 8 bases. From germline, CDR1 is MDHEN and CDR2 SYDVKM. Losses at the gene ends were 7 bases for V and 3 bases for J; bases not matched to a gene: 11. The CDR3 is made up of 15 amino acids. In nucleotides, the CDR3 is TGTGCCAGCAACCCTACTAGCGGAGGCGTCTACGAGCAGTACTTC. It yields the protein CASNPTSGGVYEQYF.

This clonotype was seen at least ten times. CDR3: CASSQTQGASTDTQYF. The CDR3 region has the DNA TGTGCCAGCAGCCAAACACAGGGGGCCAGCACAGATACGCAGTATTTT. The gene calls are TRBV4-2 and TRBJ2-3; TRBD1 matches at 9 bases. V trimming: 2 bases; J trimming: 0 bases; junction bases outside the gene matches: 3. Germline CDR1 is LGHNA and CDR2 is YNFKEQ. CDR3 length: 16 residues.

This clonotype showed up many times. The chain joins TRBV20-1 to TRBJ2-7, with 8 bases aligning to TRBD1. V was clipped by 4 bases and J by 2 bases; unmatched bases: 13. The CDR3 totals 16 residues. The germline V gene has CDR1 DFQATT and CDR2 SNEGSKA (reference sequence). The CDR3 sequence is CSAKPGTGAWAYEQYF. CDR3 DNA: TGCAGTGCTAAACCCGGGACAGGAGCTTGGGCCTACGAGCAGTACTTC.

In regard to this clonotype: Its ends do not fully match the called genes, so a read error is possible. The rearrangement uses TRBV10-3 and TRBJ2-1; the D gene could be TRBD1 or TRBD2 (5 bases each). This CDR3 has 16 amino acids. The germline CDR1 and CDR2 sequences are ENHRY and SYGVKD. CDR3 nucleotides: TGTGCCGTCAGTGAGTCGAGAGGGTCAGGGTTTAACGAGCAGTTCTTC. Translation gives CAVSESRGSGFNEQFF.

Only a few counts were recorded for this clonotype. The chain recombines TRBV28 with TRBJ2-7, with 8 bases matching TRBD1. This CDR3 spans 12 amino acids. Germline V gives CDR1 MDHEN, CDR2 SYDVKM. V gave up 9 bases and J gave up 2 bases; unmatched junction bases: 3. CDR3 nucleotides: TGTGCCAGTACCAGGGGGCCCTACGAGCAGTACTTC. Amino acids: CASTRGPYEQYF.

This clonotype was observed a few times. J is TRBJ2-2 and V is TRBV12-3 or TRBV12-4; no firm D call. Between the trimmed V and J ends, which lost 2 bases and 6 bases, there was a span of 7 bases. The length of the CDR3 is 13 residues. CDR3 region: CASSLTEAGELFF. CDR3 bases: TGTGCCAGCAGTTTAACGGAAGCCGGGGAGCTGTTTTTT.

As concerns this clonotype: A much larger clone lies a single base off, so this may be a read error. The CDR3 sequence: CASSIYRNNSPPHF. In nucleotides, the CDR3 is TGTGCCAGTAGTATCTACAGGAATAATTCACCCCCCCACTTT. The chain carries TRBV19 and TRBJ1-6, with D possibly being TRBD1 (5 bases). This CDR3 has 14 amino acids. Germline values: CDR1 LNHDA, CDR2 SQIVND (reference sequence).